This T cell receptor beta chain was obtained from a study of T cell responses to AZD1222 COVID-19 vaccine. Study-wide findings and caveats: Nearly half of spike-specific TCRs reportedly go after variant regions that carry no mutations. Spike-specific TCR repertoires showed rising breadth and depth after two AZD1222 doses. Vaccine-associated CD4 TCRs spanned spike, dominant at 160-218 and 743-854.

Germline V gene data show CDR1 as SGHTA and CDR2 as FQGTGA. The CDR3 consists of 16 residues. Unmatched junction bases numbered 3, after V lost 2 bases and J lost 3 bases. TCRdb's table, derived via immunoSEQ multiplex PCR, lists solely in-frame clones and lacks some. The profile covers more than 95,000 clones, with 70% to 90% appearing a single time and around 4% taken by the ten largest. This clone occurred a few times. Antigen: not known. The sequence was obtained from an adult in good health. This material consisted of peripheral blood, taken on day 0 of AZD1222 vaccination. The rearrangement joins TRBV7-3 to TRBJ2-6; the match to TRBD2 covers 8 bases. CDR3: CASSLAGGFGANVLTF. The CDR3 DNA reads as TGTGCCAGCAGCTTAGCGGGAGGATTTGGGGCCAACGTCCTGACTTTC.